The source of this T cell receptor beta chain is a study of blood T cell repertoires in COVID-19. Unmatched junction bases numbered 5, after V lost 8 bases and J lost 8 bases. This CDR3 contains 11 residues. CDR1 and CDR2 from the germline V gene are SGDLS and YYNGEE. Generated by immunoSEQ multiplex PCR, the TCRdb table keeps only in-frame clones and is missing some. The table lists about 160,000 clones, about 85% of them singletons, with 10% to 15% in the top ten. The chain joins TRBV9 to TRBJ1-2; 8 bases are a match to TRBD1. This sequence originates from a man aged 70 or older who had recovered from COVID-19. Sequencing was carried out using peripheral blood. The CDR3 protein is CASRTGLGYTF. In DNA, the CDR3 is TGTGCCAGTAGGACAGGGCTAGGCTACACCTTC. Based on the CDR3 plus reference TRBV9 and TRBJ1-2, the full variable domain is DSGVTQTPKHLITATGQRVTLRCSPRSGDLSVYWYQQSLDQGLQFLIQYYNGEERAKGNILERFSAQQFPDLHSELNLSSLELGDSALYFCASRTGLGYTFGSGTRLTVV.